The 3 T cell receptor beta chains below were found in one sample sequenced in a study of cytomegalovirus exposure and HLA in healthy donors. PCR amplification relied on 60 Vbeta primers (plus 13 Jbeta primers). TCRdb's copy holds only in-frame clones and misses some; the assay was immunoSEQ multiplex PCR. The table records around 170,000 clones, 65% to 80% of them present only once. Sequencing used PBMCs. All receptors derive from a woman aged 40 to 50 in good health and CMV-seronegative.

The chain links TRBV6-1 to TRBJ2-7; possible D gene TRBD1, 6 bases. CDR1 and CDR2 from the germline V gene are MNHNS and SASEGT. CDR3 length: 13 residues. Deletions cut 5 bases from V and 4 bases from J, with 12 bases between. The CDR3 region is CASSLSTGYEQYF. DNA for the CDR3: TGTGCCAGCAGTTTATCAACAGGGTACGAGCAGTACTTC.

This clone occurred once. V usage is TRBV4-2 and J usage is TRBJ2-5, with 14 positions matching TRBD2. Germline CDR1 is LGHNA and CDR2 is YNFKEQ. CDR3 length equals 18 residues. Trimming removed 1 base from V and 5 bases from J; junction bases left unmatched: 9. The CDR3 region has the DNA TGTGCCAGCAGCCAAGGGACTAGCGGGAGGAGGCAGGGGGAGACCCAGTACTTC. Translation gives CASSQGTSGRRQGETQYF.

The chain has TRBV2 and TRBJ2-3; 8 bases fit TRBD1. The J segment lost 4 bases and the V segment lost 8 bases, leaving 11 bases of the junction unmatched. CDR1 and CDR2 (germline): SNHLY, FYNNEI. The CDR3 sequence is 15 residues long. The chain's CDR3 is CASVGQGVWADTQYF. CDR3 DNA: TGTGCCAGCGTTGGACAGGGCGTGTGGGCAGATACGCAGTATTTT.